This TCR beta chain is from a study of patients and donors after allogeneic stem cell transplantation. In TCRdb, the RT-PCR reads were re-called with MiXCR into one record per CDR3 protein. The table has approximately 150,000 distinct CDR3 sequences, 20% to 25% seen once. Trimming pared 3 bases from V and 5 bases from J, leaving 21 bases between. CDR3 length: 17 amino acids. This clonotype was obtained from a human donor who was either an allogeneic HSCT recipient or a stem cell or donor lymphocyte infusion donor (not recorded which). It is not recorded whose cells these are; they may come from a transplant donor. Material for sequencing was blood, either unsorted or a sorted T cell fraction (not recorded which). The chain couples TRBV12-3 or TRBV12-4 to TRBJ2-3; D possibly matches TRBD1 or TRBD2 (5 bases each). CDR3 sequence (DNA): TGTGCCAGCAGTTTGGCCCCATCGGGGACGGGGTTAGATACGCAGTATTTT. Translation: CASSLAPSGTGLDTQYF.